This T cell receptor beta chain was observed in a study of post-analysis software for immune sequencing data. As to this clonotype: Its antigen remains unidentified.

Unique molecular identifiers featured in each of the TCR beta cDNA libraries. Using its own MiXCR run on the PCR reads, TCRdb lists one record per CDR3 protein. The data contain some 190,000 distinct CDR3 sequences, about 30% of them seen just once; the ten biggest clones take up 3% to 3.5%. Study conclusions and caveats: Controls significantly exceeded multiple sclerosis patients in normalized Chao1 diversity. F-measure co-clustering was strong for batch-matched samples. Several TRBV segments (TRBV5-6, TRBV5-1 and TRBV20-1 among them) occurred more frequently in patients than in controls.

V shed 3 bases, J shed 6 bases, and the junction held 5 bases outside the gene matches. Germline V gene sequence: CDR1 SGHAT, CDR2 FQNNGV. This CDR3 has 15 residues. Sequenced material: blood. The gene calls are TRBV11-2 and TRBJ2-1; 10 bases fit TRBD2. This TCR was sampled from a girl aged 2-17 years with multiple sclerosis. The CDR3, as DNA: TGTGCCAGCAGCTTCGGGGTAGCGGGAGGCAATGAGCAGTTCTTC. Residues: CASSFGVAGGNEQFF.